Listed below are T cell receptor beta chains from one sample, sequenced in a study of blood T cells in healthy people across ages. TCRdb re-analysed the 5' RACE reads in MiXCR, keeping a single row per CDR3 protein. The repertoire holds about 1.8 million distinct CDR3 sequences, with 49% as singletons. Source material: blood. The receptors originated from a middle-aged woman in good health. Both conserved end residues are part of each CDR3. D genes are given only for firm matches. The size of a clone is reported for some rows only, either as once, few or many, or as a class for expanded clones.

cdr3_aa cdr3_nt j_call clone_size v_call d_call
CASSLTPTQGNEQFF TGTGCCAGCAGTTTGACCCCTACCCAGGGCAATGAGCAGTTCTTC TRBJ2-1 few TRBV12-3/TRBV12-4 -
CASSPGQTVNEAFF TGTGCCAGCAGCCCCGGACAGACGGTAAATGAAGCTTTCTTT TRBJ1-1 - TRBV7-2 -
CASSSSGQGAETQYF TGTGCCAGCAGCTCTTCTGGACAGGGGGCCGAGACCCAGTACTTC TRBJ2-5 - TRBV5-5 TRBD1
CASKDPGSYEQYF TGTGCCAGCAAGGATCCCGGCTCCTACGAGCAGTACTTC TRBJ2-7 - TRBV6-1 -
CASSLDNLSETQYF TGTGCCAGCAGCTTAGATAACCTGAGCGAGACCCAGTACTTC TRBJ2-5 - TRBV11-2 -
CTSSPDTELYEQYF TGCACCAGCAGCCCCGACACGGAACTCTACGAGCAGTACTTC TRBJ2-7 - TRBV5-1 -
CSAGDRGQGETQYF TGCAGTGCTGGAGATAGAGGGCAGGGAGAGACCCAGTACTTC TRBJ2-5 - TRBV20-1 -
CASSLVGSRSGSSYDEQYF TGTGCCAGCAGCTTAGTAGGGAGTAGGTCGGGGAGCTCCTACGATGAGCAGTACTTC TRBJ2-5 - TRBV7-8 -
CASSPGGTANYEQYF TGTGCCAGCAGCCCCGGGGGGACAGCGAACTACGAGCAGTACTTC TRBJ2-7 - TRBV7-2 -
CASKLTGGVGLGEQFF TGCGCCAGCAAACTCACAGGGGGCGTAGGTTTGGGTGAGCAGTTCTTC TRBJ2-1 - TRBV5-1 TRBD1
CASSFSAGGIGETQYF TGTGCCAGCAGCTTTTCGGCAGGGGGTATCGGAGAGACCCAGTACTTC TRBJ2-5 - TRBV7-9 TRBD1
CASSQDKSLGYNEQFF TGCGCCAGCAGCCAAGATAAAAGTCTAGGGTACAATGAGCAGTTCTTC TRBJ2-1 - TRBV4-3 -
CASSQDSRVDTSSYNEQFF TGCGCCAGCAGCCAAGATTCACGGGTGGACACAAGCTCCTACAATGAGCAGTTCTTC TRBJ2-1 - TRBV4-3 -
CASSLDLPDRGYGETQYF TGTGCCAGCAGCTTAGACCTGCCGGACAGGGGCTACGGAGAGACCCAGTACTTC TRBJ2-5 - TRBV7-8 TRBD1
CASRRRARETQYF TGTGCTAGCAGGAGGAGGGCTCGAGAGACCCAGTACTTC TRBJ2-5 - TRBV7-7 -
CASSYSLGNTGELFF TGTGCCAGCAGTTACTCGCTTGGAAACACCGGGGAGCTGTTTTTT TRBJ2-2 - TRBV6-2/TRBV6-3 -
CASSSGETSGGEQFF TGTGCCAGCAGTTCAGGAGAGACTAGCGGGGGGGAGCAGTTCTTC TRBJ2-1 - TRBV6-2/TRBV6-3 TRBD2
CASSKRETQYF TGTGCCAGCAGCAAAAGGGAGACCCAGTACTTC TRBJ2-5 many TRBV21-1 -
CASSLGLNLHEQYF TGTGCCAGCAGCTTAGGACTAAATCTCCACGAGCAGTACTTC TRBJ2-7 - TRBV7-9 -